This T cell receptor (beta chain) was documented in a study of radiation and T cells in renal cell carcinoma. Study at large: Nephrectomy followed 15 Gy stereotactic body radiation by 4 weeks.

Study outcomes and limitations: Top tumor clonotypes rose in blood 2 weeks post-radiation, then contracted.

Profiled with immunoSEQ multiplex PCR; TCRdb holds only in-frame clones, not every one. Of 150,000 or so clones in the sample, approximately 91% were seen once. Time point given: baseline pretreatment blood. Treatment given: 15 Gy SBRT to primary tumor, nephrectomy 4 weeks later. Concerning this clone itself: Antigen unknown.

V lost 0 bases, J lost 1 base, and 2 bases stayed unmatched. The CDR3 spans 15 residues. Germline V gene lookup returns CDR1 SGHRS and CDR2 YFSETQ. The V gene is TRBV5-1, the J gene TRBJ2-5; the match to TRBD1 covers 8 bases. The source was blood, collected from a patient whose treatment included radiotherapy and nephrectomy. The source of this sequence is a woman aged 45-65 years with renal cell carcinoma. The CDR3 is CASSLGGQAQETQYF. CDR3 bases: TGCGCCAGCAGCTTGGGGGGACAGGCCCAAGAGACCCAGTACTTC.